This T cell receptor (beta chain) was profiled in a study of OX40 agonist ivuxolimab in advanced cancers. Libraries were prepared by immunoSEQ multiplex PCR; TCRdb keeps only in-frame clonotypes and omits some of them. This sample has over 65,000 clones, with more than 85% found just once. Overall study results and limits: Among the least clonally expanded were partial responders at 0.1-3.0 mg/kg. Nonresponders, in some cases, also had low normalized T-cell clonal expansion.

For this clone: Its cognate antigen is unknown. At one boundary the junction diverges from the germline segment, which might be a read error.

The germline CDR1 and CDR2 sequences are SGHRS and YFSETQ. CDR3 size: 15 residues. The sequence came from an adult with an advanced solid tumor such as melanoma, head and neck, liver or kidney cancer. The chain carries TRBV5-1 and TRBJ2-1, with 9 bases lining up with TRBD2. Sequencing used CD4+ or CD8+ T cells sorted from blood, obtained in a trial of the OX40 agonist ivuxolimab. The CDR3 bases are TGTGCCAGCAGCTCCTGGGTAGCGGGAGTGGGTGAGCAGTTCTTC. It translates to CASSSWVAGVGEQFF.